This T cell receptor beta chain was sequenced during a study of blood T cell repertoires in COVID-19. About the study: The study drew acute and convalescent COVID-19 samples from the United States, Italy and Spain. PBMCs, B-cell-depleted T cells, or T cells provided the cDNA or gDNA that made up the material.

Clones were read by immunoSEQ multiplex PCR, and TCRdb kept only the in-frame ones, dropping some. The sample contains around 250,000 clones, about 83% of which appear only once. What was sequenced was peripheral blood. The source of this sequence is a woman between 40 and 50 years old who had recovered from COVID-19.

CDR3 DNA: TGTGCCAGTAGTATCGGAGGTCATAATTACAATGAGCAGTTCTTC. It is translated as CASSIGGHNYNEQFF. This chain links TRBV19 with TRBJ2-1; D perhaps matches TRBD2 (5 bases). Germline CDR1 is LNHDA and CDR2 is SQIVND (reference sequence). V was cut by 3 bases and J by 4 bases, with 13 bases left in between. The CDR3 is 15 amino acids. Full variable domain (rest looked up from reference TRBV19 and TRBJ2-1): DGGITQSPKYLFRKEGQNVTLSCEQNLNHDAMYWYRQDPGQGLRLIYYSQIVNDFQKGDIAEGYSVSREKKESFPLTVTSAQKNPTAFYLCASSIGGHNYNEQFFGPGTRLTVL.